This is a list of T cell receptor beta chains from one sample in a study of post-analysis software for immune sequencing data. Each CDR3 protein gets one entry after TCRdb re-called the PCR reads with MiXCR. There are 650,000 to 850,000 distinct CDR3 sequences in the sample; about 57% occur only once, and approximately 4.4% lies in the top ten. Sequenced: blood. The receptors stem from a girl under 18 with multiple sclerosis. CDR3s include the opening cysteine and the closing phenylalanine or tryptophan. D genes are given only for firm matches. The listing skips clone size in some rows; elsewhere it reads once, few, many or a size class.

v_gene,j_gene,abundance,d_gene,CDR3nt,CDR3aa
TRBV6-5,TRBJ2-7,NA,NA,TGTGCCAGCAGTTACCGCGGACGAACCTACGAGCAGTACTTC,CASSYRGRTYEQYF
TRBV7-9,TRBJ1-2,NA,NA,TGTGCCAGCAGCTCAGGGAACCCTAACTATGGCTACACCTTC,CASSSGNPNYGYTF
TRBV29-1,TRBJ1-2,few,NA,TGCAGCGTACAGACAGCAGACTATGGCTACACCTTC,CSVQTADYGYTF
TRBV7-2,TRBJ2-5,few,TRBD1,TGTGCCAGCAGCTCCCCCCGACAGGGGGTCCATCAAGAGACCCAGTACTTC,CASSSPRQGVHQETQYF
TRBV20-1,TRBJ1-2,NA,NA,TGCAGTGCTAGAGACAGCAGAAACTATGGCTACACCTTC,CSARDSRNYGYTF
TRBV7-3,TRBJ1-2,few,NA,TGTGCCAGCAGCCCATCCAGGGATAACTATGGCTACACCTTC,CASSPSRDNYGYTF
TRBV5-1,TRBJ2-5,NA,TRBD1,TGCGCCAGCAGCGCCCAAACAGGGGGCAGGGAGACCCAGTACTTC,CASSAQTGGRETQYF
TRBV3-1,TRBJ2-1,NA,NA,TGTGCCAGCAGCCAAGATTCAAGGACTCCCAAGGCCTACAATGAGCAGTTCTTC,CASSQDSRTPKAYNEQFF
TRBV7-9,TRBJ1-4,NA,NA,TGTGCCAGCAGCCGCCGGGACACAGTTGATGCAACTAATGAAAAACTGTTTTTT,CASSRRDTVDATNEKLFF
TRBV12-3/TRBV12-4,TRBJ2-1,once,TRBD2,TGTGCCAGCAGTTTAGTACGGGGCCTAGCGGGAGACCCCGTACACGGGAATGAGCAGTTCTTC,CASSLVRGLAGDPVHGNEQFF
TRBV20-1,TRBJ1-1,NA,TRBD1,TGCGTATCGGGACAGGACAACACTGAAGCTTTCTTT,CVSGQDNTEAFF
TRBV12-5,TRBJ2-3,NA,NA,TGTGCTAGTGACTCAGGGAACGGAGATACGCAGTATTTT,CASDSGNGDTQYF
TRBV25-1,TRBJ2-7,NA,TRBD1,TGTGCCAGCAGTGAATTGACAGGGACAGAGCAGTACTTC,CASSELTGTEQYF
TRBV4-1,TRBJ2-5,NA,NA,TGCGCCAGCAGCCACCCGCGTCTAGCATGGGGGCAAGAGACCCAGTACTTC,CASSHPRLAWGQETQYF
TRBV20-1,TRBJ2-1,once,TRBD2,TGCGGAAGCGGGAGGTCGGCCGGGGATGAGCAGTTCTTC,CGSGRSAGDEQFF
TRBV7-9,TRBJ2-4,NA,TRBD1,TGTGCCAGCAGCTTAGTCTCAGGGGGCCAGGACATTCAGTACTTC,CASSLVSGGQDIQYF
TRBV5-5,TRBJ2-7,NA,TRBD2,TGTGCCAGCAGCTTCCTAGCGGGGAGACCCTACGAGCAGTACTTC,CASSFLAGRPYEQYF
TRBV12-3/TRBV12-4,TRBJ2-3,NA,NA,TGTGCCAGCAGTTTAAACGCGCTAGATACGCAGTATTTT,CASSLNALDTQYF
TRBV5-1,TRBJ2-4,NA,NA,TGCGCCAGCAGCTCGCTCCGGGACGGCCTAGCCAAAAACATTCAGTACTTC,CASSSLRDGLAKNIQYF
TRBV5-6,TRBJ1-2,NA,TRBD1,TGTGCCAGCAGCTTGGGGACAGGGAATGGAGGCTACACCTTC,CASSLGTGNGGYTF
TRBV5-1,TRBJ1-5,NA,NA,TGCGCCAGCAGCTTACAGGGCGAGGGCAATCAGCCCCAGCATTTT,CASSLQGEGNQPQHF
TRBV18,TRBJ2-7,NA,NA,TGTGCCAGCTCCAGGGTCCAGCCCCAGAGTTTGTTCTACGAGCAGTACTTC,CASSRVQPQSLFYEQYF
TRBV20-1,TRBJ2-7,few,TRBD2,TGCAGTGCTAGAGGAGGGACTAGCGTCTCCTACGAGCAGTACTTC,CSARGGTSVSYEQYF
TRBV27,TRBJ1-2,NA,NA,TGTGCCAGCAGTTTATCATCCCGGAGAGCTTACACCTTC,CASSLSSRRAYTF
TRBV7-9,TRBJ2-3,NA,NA,TGTGCCAGCAGCCTAGAGGGCACGGGCCTGCATTATACGCAGTATTTT,CASSLEGTGLHYTQYF
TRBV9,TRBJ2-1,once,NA,TGTGCCAGCAGCAGGAGCGGGCCGGAGGATGAGCAGTTCTTC,CASSRSGPEDEQFF
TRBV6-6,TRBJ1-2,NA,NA,TGTGCCAGCACCTTAGCAAGTGGCTACACCTTC,CASTLASGYTF
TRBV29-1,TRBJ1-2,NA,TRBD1,TGCAGCGTTGAATCGAAGGGGGCAACCTCCTATGGCTACACCTTC,CSVESKGATSYGYTF
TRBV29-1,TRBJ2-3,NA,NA,TGCAGCGTATCCTCGGCGGCAGATACGCAGTATTTT,CSVSSAADTQYF
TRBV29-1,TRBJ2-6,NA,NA,TGCAGCGTCCTGGGACCGACTGGGGCCAACGTCCTGACTTTC,CSVLGPTGANVLTF
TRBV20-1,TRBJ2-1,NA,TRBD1,TGCAGCCGCAACAGGGGTTACAATGAGCAGTTCTTC,CSRNRGYNEQFF
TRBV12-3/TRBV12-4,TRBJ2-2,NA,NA,TGTGCCAGCAGTCAAATAGGTGGCCGGCCCGGGGAGCTGTTTTTT,CASSQIGGRPGELFF
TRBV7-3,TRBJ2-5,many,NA,TGTGCCAGCAGCTTGGGGGTAGGAGAGACCCAGTACTTC,CASSLGVGETQYF
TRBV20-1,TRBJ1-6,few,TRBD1,TGCAGTGCTAGAGACAGGGGGCTACTATCACCCCTCCACTTT,CSARDRGLLSPLHF
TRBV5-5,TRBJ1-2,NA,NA,TGTGCCAGCAGCTATAACGACTATGGCTACACCTTC,CASSYNDYGYTF
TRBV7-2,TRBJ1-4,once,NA,TGTGCCAGCAGCTTTGCGATGGGCGCCTATGAAAAACTGTTTTTT,CASSFAMGAYEKLFF
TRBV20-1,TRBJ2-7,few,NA,TGCAGTGCTAGGGAACCCCATGCCTACGAGCAGTACTTC,CSAREPHAYEQYF
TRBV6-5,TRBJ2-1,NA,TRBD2,TGTGCCAGCAGGCGCCCGGGACTAGCGGGAGCCGGTGAGCAGTTCTTC,CASRRPGLAGAGEQFF
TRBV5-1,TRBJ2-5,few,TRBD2,TGCGCCAGCAGCTCGGGACTAGCGGCACAAAAGCAGTACTTC,CASSSGLAAQKQYF
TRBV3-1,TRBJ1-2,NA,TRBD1,TGTGCCAGCAGCCAAGGGGGGACAGGGAACTATGGCTACACCTTC,CASSQGGTGNYGYTF
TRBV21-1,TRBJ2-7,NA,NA,TGTGCCAGCAGCAAAGGTCCAGGGGCGTTCTACGAGCAGTACTTC,CASSKGPGAFYEQYF
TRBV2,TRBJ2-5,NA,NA,TGTGCCAGCACCACGCAGACAGAGTTTCTAGAGACCCAGTACTTC,CASTTQTEFLETQYF
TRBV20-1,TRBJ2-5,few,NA,TGCAGTGCTAGGGGCAGGCAAGAGGCCCAGTACTTC,CSARGRQEAQYF
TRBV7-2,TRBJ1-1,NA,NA,TGTGCCAGCAGCTTAGCGGGGGGCCTTGAAGCTTTCTTT,CASSLAGGLEAFF
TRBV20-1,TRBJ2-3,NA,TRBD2,TGCAGTGCTAGGAGAGCGGGAGCCTCAGATACGCAGTATTTT,CSARRAGASDTQYF
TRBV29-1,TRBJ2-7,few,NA,TGCAGCGCCCGGGACACCTTAGCCTACGGGCAGTACTTC,CSARDTLAYGQYF
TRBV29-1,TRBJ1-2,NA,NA,TGCAGCGTTGAAGGGACAGATGGCTACACCTTC,CSVEGTDGYTF
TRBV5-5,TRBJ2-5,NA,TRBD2,TGTGCCAGCAGCAAACTAGCGGGGGGGCCTGATCAAGAGACCCAGTACTTC,CASSKLAGGPDQETQYF
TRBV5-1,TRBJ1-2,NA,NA,TGTGCCAGCAGCCCCGGACAGTCTTCTAACTATGGCTACACCTTC,CASSPGQSSNYGYTF
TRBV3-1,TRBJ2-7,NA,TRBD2,TGTGCCAGCAGCCGACTAGCGGGGGGGAGCCTATACGAGCAGTACTTC,CASSRLAGGSLYEQYF
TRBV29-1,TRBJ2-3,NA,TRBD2,TGCAGCGTTAAACCAGCGGGACTCACAGATACGCAGTATTTT,CSVKPAGLTDTQYF
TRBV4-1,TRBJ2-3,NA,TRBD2,TGCGCCAGCAGCCAAGACGGTGGGAGGGGCTTGACAGATACGCAGTATTTT,CASSQDGGRGLTDTQYF
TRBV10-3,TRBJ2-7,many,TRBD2,TGTGCCATCAGCGGACTAGCGGAAAGCTACGAGCAGTACTTC,CAISGLAESYEQYF
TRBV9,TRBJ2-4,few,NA,TGTGCCAGCACCGTGCTAGCTCCGGACATTCAGTACTTC,CASTVLAPDIQYF
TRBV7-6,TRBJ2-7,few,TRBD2,TGTGCCAGCAGCCCGGGGACTACAAACGAGCAGTACTTC,CASSPGTTNEQYF
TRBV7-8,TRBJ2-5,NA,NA,TGTGCCAGCAGCTTAGAGACTAGCCAAGAGACCCAGTACTTC,CASSLETSQETQYF
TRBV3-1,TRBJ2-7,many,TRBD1,TGTGCCAGCAGTCGGACAGGGGGCTACGAGCAGTACTTC,CASSRTGGYEQYF
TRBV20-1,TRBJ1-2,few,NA,TGCAGTGCTGCCTGGGGGCGACGGGAAGGCTACACCTTC,CSAAWGRREGYTF
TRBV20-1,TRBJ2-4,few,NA,TGCAGTGCTAGAGACGGGAGCCTTACCAAAAACATTCAGTACTTC,CSARDGSLTKNIQYF
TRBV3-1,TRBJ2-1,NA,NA,TGTGCCAGCAGCCAAGGACGGGGAAGCTCCTACAATGAGCAGTTCTTC,CASSQGRGSSYNEQFF